These 16 T cell receptor beta chains were all obtained from the same sample, sequenced in a study of T cells in localized non-small cell lung cancer. Measured with immunoSEQ multiplex PCR; TCRdb has only the in-frame clones, and not every one. The sample includes 55,000 to 65,000 clones, over 85% seen only once; the top ten take about 20%. The specimen comprised peripheral blood, sampled before any cancer treatment. The receptors stem from a man aged 35-69 years with stage I squamous cell lung carcinoma.

The V and J genes are TRBV6-5 and TRBJ2-1; 11 bases fit TRBD2. Germline trimming cut 5 bases from V and 4 bases from J; bases unmatched to any gene: 4. Germline V gene lookup returns CDR1 MNHEY and CDR2 SVGAGI. The CDR3 runs to 15 residues. CDR3 region: CASSISGRAYNEQFF. The CDR3 DNA is TGTGCCAGCAGTATTAGCGGGAGGGCATACAATGAGCAGTTCTTC.

The chain joins TRBV7-3 to TRBJ2-7, with D unresolved. CDR1 is SGHTA, CDR2 FQGTGA, per germline. The CDR3 contains 13 residues. V lost 2 bases and J lost 4, with 9 bases in between. The CDR3 loop reads CASSLVPDYEQYF. As DNA, the CDR3 is TGTGCCAGCAGCTTAGTCCCGGATTACGAGCAGTACTTC.

The gene calls are TRBV5-1 and TRBJ1-1; 10 bases fit TRBD1. The germline V gene has CDR1 SGHRS and CDR2 YFSETQ. This CDR3 is 14 amino acids long. The J segment lost 5 bases and the V segment lost 5 bases, leaving 6 bases of the junction unmatched. CDR3 nucleotides: TGCGCCAGCAGACCCGGGACAGGGGAAACTGAAGCTTTCTTT. Protein sequence: CASRPGTGETEAFF.

The chain links TRBV6-5 to TRBJ2-3, with D possibly being TRBD2 (5 bases). CDR1 is MNHEY and CDR2 is SVGAGI in the germline V gene. Deletions cut 2 bases from V and 5 bases from J, with 11 bases between. The CDR3 length is 14 residues. CDR3 region: CASSYGLAGDTQYF. The CDR3 region has the DNA TGTGCCAGCAGTTACGGCCTAGCAGGAGATACGCAGTATTTT.

This chain joins TRBV19 and TRBJ1-5; D is undetermined. Germline V lookup: CDR1 LNHDA, CDR2 SQIVND (reference sequence). The CDR3 is 15 residues long. V lost 5 bases, J lost 3 bases, and 14 bases lay in between. The CDR3 loop is CASSGLRTNNQPQHF. The CDR3 DNA sequence: TGTGCCAGTAGTGGTCTCAGGACTAACAATCAGCCCCAGCATTTT. Full variable domain (remainder filled in from reference TRBV19 and TRBJ1-5): DGGITQSPKYLFRKEGQNVTLSCEQNLNHDAMYWYRQDPGQGLRLIYYSQIVNDFQKGDIAEGYSVSREKKESFPLTVTSAQKNPTAFYLCASSGLRTNNQPQHFGDGTRLSIL.

The rearrangement links TRBV9 to TRBJ2-5; TRBD2 matches 7 bases. Trimming at V came to 0 bases and at J to 7 bases, leaving 12 bases not matched to a gene. Germline V gene lookup returns CDR1 SGDLS and CDR2 YYNGEE. This CDR3 is built from 16 residues. The CDR3 DNA sequence: TGTGCCAGCAGCGTAGGCCCTCGGGACGGCGGGGGGACCCAGTACTTC. Translating it yields CASSVGPRDGGGTQYF.

The chain uses TRBV7-6 and TRBJ2-5; D unclear. V shed 8 bases and J shed 5 bases, with 9 bases lying between them. Germline CDR1 is SGHVS and CDR2 is FNYEAQ. This CDR3 is built from 11 residues. The CDR3 DNA is TGTGCCAGCGCAGGTGAGGAGACCCAGTACTTC. It codes for CASAGEETQYF. Filled out from reference TRBV7-6 and TRBJ2-5, the complete variable domain reads GAGVSQSPRYKVTKRGQDVALRCDPISGHVSLYWYRQALGQGPEFLTYFNYEAQQDKSGLPNDRFSAERPEGSISTLTIQRTEQRDSAMYRCASAGEETQYFGPGTRLLVL.

This clone was detected once. CDR3 bases: TGTGCCAGCAGTTCCCTCGGGACAAGCCTTGGGGGGGAAGCTTTCTTT. It encodes CASSSLGTSLGGEAFF. The chain joins TRBV28 to TRBJ1-1; TRBD1 might be the D (6 bases). The CDR3 sequence is 16 residues long. V was pared by 4 bases and J by 8 bases, with 23 bases between. Germline CDR1 is MDHEN and CDR2 is SYDVKM. The entire variable domain, with the rest obtained from reference TRBV28 and TRBJ1-1, is as follows: DVKVTQSSRYLVKRTGEKVFLECVQDMDHENMFWYRQDPGLGLRLIYFSYDVKMKEKGDIPEGYSVSREKKERFSLILESASTNQTSMYLCASSSLGTSLGGEAFFGQGTRLTVV.

This chain connects TRBV5-6 to TRBJ1-1, with D maybe TRBD1 (5 bases). Germline V gene sequence: CDR1 SGHDT, CDR2 YYEEEE. The ends were cut back, 0 bases at V and 0 bases at J, with 15 bases in the middle. This CDR3 comprises 17 residues. Here the CDR3 reads CASSLAWGGGMNTEAFF. The CDR3 bases are TGTGCCAGCAGCTTGGCCTGGGGGGGAGGAATGAACACTGAAGCTTTCTTT.

This clone has only one observation. J is TRBJ2-1 and V is TRBV4-3, with TRBD1 matching over 9 bases. The germline V gene has CDR1 LGHNA and CDR2 YSLEER. The V and J ends lost 2 bases and 7 bases, in that order; junction bases with no gene match: 18. The CDR3 covers 19 residues. The CDR3 DNA reads TGCGCCAGCAGCCAAACAAGATCGTGGGGGACAGGGTCGGGTAATGAGCAGTTCTTC. As protein: CASSQTRSWGTGSGNEQFF.

V usage is TRBV7-2 and J usage is TRBJ2-7; 9 nucleotides line up with TRBD2. The CDR3 length is 15 residues. The V gene end was trimmed by 3 bases and the J gene end by 6 bases; junction bases not matched to a gene: 9. Germline-derived CDR1 and CDR2 are SGHTA and FQGNSA. CDR3 nucleotide sequence: TGTGCCAGCAGCTTCCGGACTAGCGAACGGGGCGAGCAGTACTTC. The encoded protein is CASSFRTSERGEQYF.

V usage is TRBV11-3 and J usage is TRBJ2-1, with 7 bases lining up with TRBD2. Germline V gives CDR1 SGHNT, CDR2 YENEEA. The CDR3 has 14 amino acids. V dropped 2 bases and J dropped 8; count of bases not matched to a gene: 6. In DNA, the CDR3 is TGTGCCAGCAGCTTAAGCGGGATAGGGCATGAGCAGTTCTTC. Encoded protein: CASSLSGIGHEQFF.

V is TRBV5-1 and J is TRBJ1-2, with TRBD1 identical over 7 bases. The V gene's germline CDR1 is SGHRS and CDR2 YFSETQ. Germline trimming cut 4 bases from V and 3 bases from J; bases unmatched to any gene: 9. The CDR3 loop spans 15 amino acids. The CDR3, as DNA: TGCGCCAGCAGCCTCAGGACAGGAAGGGACTATGGCTACACCTTC. Amino acid sequence: CASSLRTGRDYGYTF. Combining the CDR3 with reference TRBV5-1 and TRBJ1-2 gives the whole variable domain KAGVTQTPRYLIKTRGQQVTLSCSPISGHRSVSWYQQTPGQGLQFLFEYFSETQRNKGNFPGRFSGRQFSNSRSEMNVSTLELGDSALYLCASSLRTGRDYGYTFGSGTRLTVV.

The genes are TRBV2 and TRBJ1-1; a possible D gene is TRBD1 (5 bases). This CDR3 comprises 14 residues. Germline CDR1 and CDR2: SNHLY and FYNNEI. V was cut by 2 bases and J by 3 bases, with 10 bases left in between. The CDR3 protein is CASSERGSDTEAFF. CDR3 nucleotides: TGTGCCAGCAGTGAAAGGGGATCAGACACTGAAGCTTTCTTT.

The J gene is TRBJ2-7, the V gene TRBV7-9; TRBD2 matches at 7 bases. Germline V gene sequence: CDR1 SEHNR, CDR2 FQNEAQ (reference sequence). There are 15 residues in the CDR3. V was pared by 5 bases and J by 0 bases, with 7 bases of the junction left unmatched. Here the CDR3 reads CASSRSGWSSYEQYF. CDR3 bases: TGTGCCAGCAGCCGTAGCGGGTGGAGCTCCTACGAGCAGTACTTC.

The chain employs TRBV28 and TRBJ2-1; D remains ambiguous. Trimming took 8 bases from V and 2 from J, leaving 13 bases between them. The germline gives CDR1 MDHEN, CDR2 SYDVKM. The CDR3 extends over 14 amino acids. The CDR3 DNA follows: TGTGCCAGCGGTCGAGAGGCTACCTACAATGAGCAGTTCTTC. Translated, it gives CASGREATYNEQFF.